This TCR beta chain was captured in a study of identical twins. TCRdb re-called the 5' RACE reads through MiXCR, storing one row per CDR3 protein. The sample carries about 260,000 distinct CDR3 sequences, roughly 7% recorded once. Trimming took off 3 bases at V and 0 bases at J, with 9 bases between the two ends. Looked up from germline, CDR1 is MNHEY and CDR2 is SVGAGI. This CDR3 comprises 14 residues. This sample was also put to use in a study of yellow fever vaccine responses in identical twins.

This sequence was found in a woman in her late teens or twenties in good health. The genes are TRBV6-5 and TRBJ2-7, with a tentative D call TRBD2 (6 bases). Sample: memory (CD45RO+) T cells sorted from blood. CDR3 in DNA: TGTGCCAGCAGTTATCGGGAGCGCTCCTACGAGCAGTACTTC. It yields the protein CASSYRERSYEQYF.